The T cell receptor beta chain under discussion was sequenced for a study of T cell repertoires in cytomegalovirus infection. Study context: Both a matching HLA type and CMV infection were indicated by public TCR beta signatures.

The germline gives CDR1 LGHDT, CDR2 YNNKEL (reference sequence). There are 15 residues in the CDR3. Trimming took 0 bases from V and 5 from J, leaving 12 bases between them. Each CDR3 protein gets one entry after TCRdb re-called the reads with MiXCR. The table has approximately 500,000 distinct CDR3 sequences, around 11% seen once. Notes on this clonotype: The antigen is unknown.

Findings of the study overall: Frequencies of public TCR beta families were cumulated, and this identified carriers of CMV plus the relevant HLA. The study found HLA-C-restricted CMV-specific TCR beta clonotypes dominating the ex vivo response.

Source material: PBMCs. This receptor was obtained from a human donor in good health (CMV status not recorded). Some clones in this sample may be carry-over from other donors' samples. The chain has TRBV3-1 and TRBJ2-3, with TRBD2 as a possible D gene (5 bases). CDR3 sequence: CASSQESQAGDTQYF. CDR3 DNA sequence: TGTGCCAGCAGCCAAGAAAGCCAGGCGGGAGATACGCAGTATTTT.